This paragraph covers one TCR beta chain sequence. Repertoires were generated with immunoSEQ multiplex PCR, while TCRdb's copy carries only in-frame clones and drops some. The sample lists tens of thousands of clones; approximately 80% were seen once. This entry comes from a study of blood T cell repertoires in COVID-19. Seattle's cohort entered during active infection and was followed longitudinally. Germline V gene sequence: CDR1 SEHNR, CDR2 FQNEAQ (reference sequence). With 3 bases removed from V and 7 bases from J, the gap between germline ends came to 6 bases. This CDR3 region has 11 residues. The rearrangement uses TRBV7-9 and TRBJ1-2; possible D gene TRBD1, 5 bases. The TCR sequence derives from a man under 40 with COVID-19, enrolled during active disease. Sequencing used peripheral blood. This CDR3 reads CASSLGPGYTF. Here the CDR3 DNA reads TGTGCCAGCAGCTTGGGGCCTGGCTACACCTTC.